Listed here are 24 T cell receptor beta chains from one sample, sequenced in a study of shared clonotypes between healthy human individuals. Repertoires were generated with immunoSEQ multiplex PCR, while TCRdb's copy carries only in-frame clones and drops some. The table lists just over 2,000,000 clones, roughly 96% of them singletons, with more than 0.1% in the top ten. Sequencing was done on a sample of naive CD4+ T cells sorted from blood. Subset indicated: CD45RA+ positively selected. These receptor sequences come from a young man in good health.

The V call is TRBV7-2, the J call TRBJ2-7; D gene uncertain. Trimming shortened V by 0 bases and J by 3 bases, and 9 bases separated the two germline ends. Germline-derived CDR1 and CDR2 are SGHTA and FQGNSA. The CDR3 spans 14 residues. The CDR3 region has the DNA TGTGCCAGCAGCTTAGCTGTAGGGAACTACGAGCAGTACTTC. Translated, it gives CASSLAVGNYEQYF.

The chain is built from TRBV4-1 and TRBJ2-5; 7 bases agree with TRBD1. Trimming cost V 6 bases and J 2 bases; bases outside gene matches: 6. Germline assignment: CDR1 MGHRA and CDR2 YSYEKL. The CDR3 totals 14 residues. The CDR3 here is CASRPWTGQETQYF. The CDR3 region has the DNA TGCGCCAGCAGACCGTGGACAGGTCAAGAGACCCAGTACTTC.

The chain uses TRBV5-1 and TRBJ2-7, with TRBD1 matching 9 bases. This CDR3 is 13 amino acids long. CDR1 is SGHRS and CDR2 is YFSETQ in the germline V gene. V dropped 4 bases and J dropped 11; count of bases not matched to a gene: 10. The CDR3 nucleotides read TGCGCCAGCAGCCTCTGGGACAGGGAAGAGAAGTACTTC. Translated, it gives CASSLWDREEKYF.

V usage is TRBV19 and J usage is TRBJ2-5; D is possibly TRBD1 (6 bases). The CDR3 consists of 14 residues. Trimming took 5 bases from V and 5 from J, leaving 15 bases between them. Per the germline V gene, CDR1 is LNHDA and CDR2 is SQIVND (reference sequence). The CDR3 region has the DNA TGTGCCAGTAGTGCCCGACAGGATCCGGAGACCCAGTACTTC. Translating gives CASSARQDPETQYF.

The chain couples TRBV6-4 to TRBJ2-2; D call uncertain. V was shortened by 6 bases and J by 7 bases, with 15 bases between the two germline ends. Per germline, CDR1 MRHNA and CDR2 SNTAGT. The CDR3 length is 14 residues. The CDR3 is CASSRRVNDGELFF. In DNA, the CDR3 is TGTGCCAGCAGCCGACGGGTCAATGACGGGGAGCTGTTTTTT.

This chain connects TRBV28 to TRBJ1-4, with D perhaps matching TRBD1 (6 bases). Germline V gene data show CDR1 as MDHEN and CDR2 as SYDVKM. V lost 7 bases to trimming and J lost 10 bases, with 16 bases between them. CDR3 length equals 13 residues. The CDR3 nucleotides are TGTGCCAGCACCCTAAGGGGGATGGGAAAACTGTTTTTT. Protein sequence: CASTLRGMGKLFF.

The rearrangement uses TRBV30 and TRBJ2-2, with 9 bases aligning to TRBD2. J was trimmed by 1 base and V by 4 bases; bases with no gene match: 1. Germline V gene sequence: CDR1 GTSNPN, CDR2 SVGIG (reference sequence). CDR3 length: 14 residues. DNA for the CDR3: TGTGCCTGGATGACTAGCGGGAACACCGGGGAGCTGTTTTTT. As protein: CAWMTSGNTGELFF.

The genes are TRBV5-1 and TRBJ2-2; 13 bases fit TRBD2. The ends lost 0 bases at V and 4 bases at J; junction bases unmatched: 6. Germline values: CDR1 SGHRS, CDR2 YFSETQ. The CDR3 extends over 18 amino acids. The CDR3 here is CASSLELAGGPGTGELFF. CDR3 sequence (DNA): TGCGCCAGCAGCTTGGAACTAGCGGGAGGGCCGGGCACCGGGGAGCTGTTTTTT.

V is TRBV7-3 and J is TRBJ2-1, with TRBD2 matching 7 bases. The germline CDR1 and CDR2 sequences are SGHTA and FQGTGA. The CDR3 is made up of 18 amino acids. Losses at the gene ends were 2 bases for V and 7 bases for J; bases not matched to a gene: 17. In DNA, the CDR3 is TGTGCCAGCAGCTTATTGGGGATGGGGACTAAGGGTGGGAATGAGCAGTTCTTC. It yields the protein CASSLLGMGTKGGNEQFF. Looking up the rest from reference TRBV7-3 and TRBJ2-1 gives the full variable domain: GAGVSQTPSNKVTEKGKYVELRCDPISGHTALYWYRQSLGQGPEFLIYFQGTGAADDSGLPNDRFFAVRPEGSVSTLKIQRTERGDSAVYLCASSLLGMGTKGGNEQFFGPGTRLTVL.

The chain couples TRBV6-1 to TRBJ2-3, with D tentatively TRBD1 or TRBD2 (5 bases each). The length of the CDR3 is 14 residues. Germline CDR1 is MNHNS and CDR2 is SASEGT. Trimming pared 0 bases from V and 4 bases from J, leaving 8 bases between. CDR3 residues: CASSEARGSDTQYF. DNA for the CDR3: TGTGCCAGCAGTGAAGCTCGGGGCTCAGATACGCAGTATTTT.

This sequence joins TRBV6-1 and TRBJ2-3; no reliable D call. Germline loops: CDR1 MNHNS, CDR2 SASEGT. The CDR3 contains 15 residues. The germline V and J ends were trimmed by 2 bases and 0 bases, with 9 bases remaining between them. In DNA, the CDR3 is TGTGCCAGCAGTGAAACTGGATCCAGCACAGATACGCAGTATTTT. It translates to CASSETGSSTDTQYF.

On this clone: Other DNA sequences of this sample code for an identical CDR3. The genes are TRBV7-2 and TRBJ2-7; TRBD2 agrees at 9 bases. Germline assignment: CDR1 SGHTA and CDR2 FQGNSA. There are 14 residues in the CDR3. The trim removed 2 bases at V and 2 bases at J, leaving 1 base unmatched. CDR3 protein: CASSLSGGTYEQYF. The DNA for the CDR3 is TGTGCCAGCAGCTTAAGCGGGGGGACCTACGAGCAGTACTTC.

Turning to this clone: Other nucleotide sequences in the sample specify the same CDR3. The CDR3 sequence: CASSLALTAQETQYF. The CDR3 DNA follows: TGTGCCAGCAGCTTAGCGCTGACAGCGCAAGAGACCCAGTACTTC. V gene TRBV7-9 combines with J gene TRBJ2-5; D is perhaps TRBD1 (5 bases). With 0 bases removed from V and 2 bases from J, the gap between germline ends came to 10 bases. CDR3 length equals 15 residues. Germline V gives CDR1 SEHNR, CDR2 FQNEAQ (reference sequence).

The rearrangement uses TRBV5-1 and TRBJ2-7, with D possibly TRBD1 on 5 matching bases. Germline lookup yields CDR1 SGHRS and CDR2 YFSETQ. Trimming shortened V by 0 bases and J by 7 bases, and 11 bases separated the two germline ends. This CDR3 is 13 amino acids long. As DNA, the CDR3 is TGCGCCAGCAGCTTGGAAGGGGTGGGGGAGCAGTACTTC. Its translation: CASSLEGVGEQYF. The whole variable domain, filled in from reference TRBV5-1 and TRBJ2-7, reads KAGVTQTPRYLIKTRGQQVTLSCSPISGHRSVSWYQQTPGQGLQFLFEYFSETQRNKGNFPGRFSGRQFSNSRSEMNVSTLELGDSALYLCASSLEGVGEQYFGPGTRLTVT.

This chain uses TRBV30 with TRBJ2-5; D unresolved. Germline V gene data show CDR1 as GTSNPN and CDR2 as SVGIG (reference sequence). This CDR3 region has 14 residues. V lost 0 bases, J lost 1 base, and 9 bases lay in between. CDR3 sequence: CAWSVQASQETQYF. In DNA form, the CDR3 reads TGTGCCTGGAGTGTACAAGCGTCCCAAGAGACCCAGTACTTC.

The chain uses TRBV9 and TRBJ1-3; no reliable D call. CDR3 length: 15 residues. Germline V gives CDR1 SGDLS, CDR2 YYNGEE. Deletions cut 2 bases from V and 0 bases from J, with 9 bases between. The CDR3 here is CASSVQALSGNTIYF. CDR3 coding DNA: TGTGCCAGCAGCGTCCAGGCCCTCTCTGGAAACACCATATATTTT.

Regarding this clone: The same CDR3 can be traced to other DNA sequences in this sample. The rearrangement links TRBV18 to TRBJ2-7, with TRBD1 identical over 8 bases. The CDR3 is 14 amino acids. Germline CDR1 KGHSH, CDR2 LQKENI. V dropped 2 bases and J dropped 1; count of bases not matched to a gene: 1. The CDR3 loop reads CASSPGTGSYEQYF. The CDR3 coding sequence is TGTGCCAGCTCACCAGGGACAGGTTCCTACGAGCAGTACTTC.

With regard to this clone: The same CDR3 is also encoded by other DNA sequences in this sample. V and J are TRBV30 and TRBJ1-1; D is possibly TRBD1 (5 bases). Looked up from germline, CDR1 is GTSNPN and CDR2 is SVGIG (reference sequence). Trimming removed 3 bases at V and 1 base at J, with 9 bases between. This CDR3 is built from 13 residues. CDR3 sequence: CAWRATGNTEAFF. CDR3 sequence (DNA): TGTGCCTGGAGGGCTACAGGGAACACTGAAGCTTTCTTT.

The chain uses TRBV6-6 and TRBJ2-1, with 10 bases lining up with TRBD2. Germline loops: CDR1 MNHNY, CDR2 SVGAGI (reference sequence). V trimming: 0 bases; J trimming: 6 bases; junction bases outside the gene matches: 2. The CDR3 runs to 15 residues. CDR3 sequence (DNA): TGTGCCAGCAGTTACTCCAGGACTAGCGGCAATGAGCAGTTCTTC. It translates to CASSYSRTSGNEQFF.

This chain links TRBV11-2 with TRBJ1-6, with a tentative D call TRBD1 (5 bases). This CDR3 region has 15 residues. Germline values: CDR1 SGHAT, CDR2 FQNNGV. The V end lost 0 bases, the J end lost 7 bases, and 10 bases lay between the germline ends. CDR3 amino acids: CASSLEPGRNSPLHF. The CDR3 region has the DNA TGTGCCAGCAGCTTAGAACCAGGGAGGAATTCACCCCTCCACTTT.

This chain uses TRBV19 with TRBJ2-5; D is unclear. The CDR3 is made up of 14 amino acids. CDR1 is LNHDA, CDR2 SQIVND, per germline (reference sequence). Trimming took 1 base from V and 1 from J, leaving 7 bases between them. The CDR3 is CASSIGRPQETQYF. The CDR3 region has the DNA TGTGCCAGTAGTATAGGCAGGCCCCAAGAGACCCAGTACTTC.

The V gene is TRBV5-1, the J gene TRBJ1-4; 8 bases agree with TRBD1. The V gene end was trimmed by 0 bases and the J gene end by 7 bases; junction bases not matched to a gene: 8. Germline assignment: CDR1 SGHRS and CDR2 YFSETQ. The CDR3 loop spans 16 amino acids. In nucleotides, the CDR3 is TGCGCCAGCAGCTTGGTGGCAGGGGGCGGCGGTGAAAAACTGTTTTTT. This translates into CASSLVAGGGGEKLFF.

Only one count was recorded for this clone. The CDR3 nucleotides are TGTGCCAGTAGTCCTCCCGGGACTAGCGGATACGAGCAGTACTTC. It is translated as CASSPPGTSGYEQYF. The genes are TRBV19 and TRBJ2-7, with 11 positions matching TRBD2. The CDR3 covers 15 residues. V shed 5 bases, J shed 4 bases, and the junction held 7 bases outside the gene matches. Germline lookup yields CDR1 LNHDA and CDR2 SQIVND (reference sequence).

CDR3 protein: CASSEGTGAGYGYTF. DNA of the CDR3: TGTGCCAGCAGTGAAGGTACAGGGGCAGGCTATGGCTACACCTTC. The J gene is TRBJ1-2, the V gene TRBV6-1; 7 positions match TRBD1. The J segment lost 4 bases and the V segment lost 1 base, leaving 6 bases of the junction unmatched. CDR1 MNHNS and CDR2 SASEGT come from the germline V gene. The CDR3 extends over 15 amino acids.